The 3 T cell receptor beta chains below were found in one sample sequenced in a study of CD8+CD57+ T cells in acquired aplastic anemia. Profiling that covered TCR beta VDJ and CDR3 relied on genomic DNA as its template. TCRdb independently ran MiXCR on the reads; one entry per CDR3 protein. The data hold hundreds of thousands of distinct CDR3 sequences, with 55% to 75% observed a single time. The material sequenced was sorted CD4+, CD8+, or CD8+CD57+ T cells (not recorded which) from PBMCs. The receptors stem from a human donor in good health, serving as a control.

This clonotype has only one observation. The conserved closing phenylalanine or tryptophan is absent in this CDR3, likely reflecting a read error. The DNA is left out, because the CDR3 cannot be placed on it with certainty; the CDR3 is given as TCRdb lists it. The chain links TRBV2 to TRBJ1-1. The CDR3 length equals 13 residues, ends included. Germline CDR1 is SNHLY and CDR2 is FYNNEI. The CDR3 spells CASSLGGNTEALL.

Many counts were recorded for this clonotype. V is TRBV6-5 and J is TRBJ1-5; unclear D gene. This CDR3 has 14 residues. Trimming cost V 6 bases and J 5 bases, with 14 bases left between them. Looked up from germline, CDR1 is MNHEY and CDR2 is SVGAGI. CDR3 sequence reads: CASRPQERDQPQHF. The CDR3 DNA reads TGTGCCAGCAGGCCACAAGAACGGGATCAGCCCCAGCATTTT.

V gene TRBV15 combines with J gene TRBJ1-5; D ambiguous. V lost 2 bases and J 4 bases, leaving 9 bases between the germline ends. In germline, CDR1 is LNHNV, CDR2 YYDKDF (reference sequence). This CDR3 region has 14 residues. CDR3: CATSRRGSNQPQHF. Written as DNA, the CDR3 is TGTGCCACCAGCAGACGGGGAAGTAATCAGCCCCAGCATTTT.